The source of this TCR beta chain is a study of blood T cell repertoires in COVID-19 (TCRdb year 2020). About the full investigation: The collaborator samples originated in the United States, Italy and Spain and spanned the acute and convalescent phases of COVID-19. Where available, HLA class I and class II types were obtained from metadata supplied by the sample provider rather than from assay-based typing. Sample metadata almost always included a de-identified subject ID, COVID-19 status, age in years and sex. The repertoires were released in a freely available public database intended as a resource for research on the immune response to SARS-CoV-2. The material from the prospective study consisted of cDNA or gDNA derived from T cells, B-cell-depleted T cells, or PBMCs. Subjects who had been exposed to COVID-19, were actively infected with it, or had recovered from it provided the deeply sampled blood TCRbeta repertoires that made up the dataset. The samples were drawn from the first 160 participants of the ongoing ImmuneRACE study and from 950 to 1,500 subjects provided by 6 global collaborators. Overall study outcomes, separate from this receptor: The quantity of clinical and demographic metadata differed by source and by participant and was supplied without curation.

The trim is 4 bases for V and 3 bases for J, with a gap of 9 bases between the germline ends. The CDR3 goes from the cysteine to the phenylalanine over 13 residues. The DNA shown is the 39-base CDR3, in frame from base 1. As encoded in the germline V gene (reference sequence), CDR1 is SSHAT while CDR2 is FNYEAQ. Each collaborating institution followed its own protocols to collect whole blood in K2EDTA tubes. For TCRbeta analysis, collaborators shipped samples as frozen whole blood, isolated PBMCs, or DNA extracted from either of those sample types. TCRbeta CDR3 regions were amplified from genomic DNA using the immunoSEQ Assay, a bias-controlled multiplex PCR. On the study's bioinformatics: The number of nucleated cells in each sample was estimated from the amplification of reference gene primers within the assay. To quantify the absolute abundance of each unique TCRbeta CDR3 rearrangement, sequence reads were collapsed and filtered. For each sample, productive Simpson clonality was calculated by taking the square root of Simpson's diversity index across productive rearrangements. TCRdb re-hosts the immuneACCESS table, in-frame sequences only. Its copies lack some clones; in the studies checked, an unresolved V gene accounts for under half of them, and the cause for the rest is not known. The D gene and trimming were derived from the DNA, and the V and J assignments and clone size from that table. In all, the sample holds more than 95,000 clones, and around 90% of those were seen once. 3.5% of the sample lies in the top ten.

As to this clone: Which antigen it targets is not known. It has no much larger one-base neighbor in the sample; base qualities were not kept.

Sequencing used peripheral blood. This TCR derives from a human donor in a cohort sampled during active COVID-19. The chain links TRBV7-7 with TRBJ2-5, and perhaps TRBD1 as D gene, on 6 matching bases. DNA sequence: TGTGCCAGCAGCTATAGGACAGAAGAGACCCAGTACTTC. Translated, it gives CASSYRTEETQYF.